This is a list of T cell receptor beta chains from one sample in a study of blood T cells in healthy people across ages. TCRdb re-derived calls from the 5' RACE reads in MiXCR, one entry per CDR3 protein. This table holds approximately 830,000 distinct CDR3 sequences, roughly 60% found once. Sequencing was done on a sample of blood. All receptors come from a man aged 25 to 45 in good health. CDR3s include the opening cysteine and the closing phenylalanine or tryptophan.

V,CDR3
TRBV9,CASSRYSRDEQYF
TRBV12-3/TRBV12-4,CASRALTDTQYF
TRBV6-5,CASSYPGQNTEAFF
TRBV18,CASSPGLSNYGYTF
TRBV5-1,CASSPRVGEYYEQYF
TRBV20-1,CSARDLEGGPTDTQYF
TRBV29-1,CSVEVSYEQYF
TRBV27,CASSLFGPYEQYF
TRBV7-3,CASSSHGGGEYNEQFF
TRBV2,CASAGPGRYSYEQYF
TRBV20-1,CSARGARSNQPQHF
TRBV5-1,CASSNWRTGGLNIQYF
TRBV6-5,CASSIWTDQETQYF
TRBV7-2,CASSLGVGSNYGYTF
TRBV20-1,CSARVQGTDTQYF
TRBV14,CASSQKDTQYF
TRBV9,CASSVRVFGNEQFF
TRBV4-2,CASSQEHSGGVNNEQFF
TRBV29-1,CSVEWVGESWAQYF
TRBV28,CASSLMGSRQFF
TRBV29-1,CSVAFSTSGAQETQYF
TRBV20-1,CSASLGVNYEQYF
TRBV12-3/TRBV12-4,CASSEQGPWGGYTF